Here is one T cell receptor beta chain with its context. Random hexamers were used to reverse transcribe the RNA input (roughly 0.5 to 1 ug). A multiplex approach, immunoSEQ multiplex PCR, amplified TCR beta CDR3 across 54 Vbeta and 13 Jbeta. MiXCR was run by TCRdb on the immunoSEQ multiplex PCR reads, yielding one entry per CDR3 protein. This table has 150,000 to 200,000 distinct CDR3 sequences, 94% appearing once. V was shortened by 3 bases and J by 9 bases, with 20 bases between the two germline ends. Germline CDR1 reads KGHSH; CDR2 reads LQKENI. The CDR3 length is 15 residues. This sample stems from a study of CD8 T cells in Susac syndrome. Negative isolation yielded CD4+ and CD8+ T cells, and FACS enriched TEMRA cells.

This chain uses TRBV18 with TRBJ1-1, with a possible D match to TRBD1 (5 bases). This TCR derives from a human donor with multiple sclerosis. Sequencing input: CD4+ T cells from PBMCs. The CDR3 reads CASSPNPIQGVKAFF. The CDR3 nucleotides read TGTGCCAGCTCACCCAACCCCATTCAGGGCGTAAAAGCTTTCTTT.